These 4 T cell receptor beta chains were all obtained from the same sample, sequenced in a study of T cell changes during pregnancy in multiple sclerosis. Assay: immunoSEQ multiplex PCR; the TCRdb copy retains only in-frame clones and omits some. The sample has about 50,000 clones; over 80% are singletons. Material: CD4+ T cells from peripheral blood mononuclear cells, obtained in the third trimester of pregnancy. These receptors were obtained from a female donor with multiple sclerosis, enrolled in a pregnancy study.

V is TRBV7-3 and J is TRBJ1-1; 7 bases are shared with TRBD1. The germline V gene has CDR1 SGHTA and CDR2 FQGTGA. J gave up 6 bases and V 6 bases, and 7 bases lay outside the gene matches. The CDR3 runs to 13 residues. CDR3 sequence: CASSSTGVAEAFF. Written as DNA, the CDR3 is TGTGCCAGCAGTTCAACAGGGGTGGCTGAAGCTTTCTTT.

The chain recombines TRBV6-1 with TRBJ2-7; TRBD1 matches at 7 bases. Trimming cost V 6 bases and J 4 bases; bases outside gene matches: 6. The germline CDR1 and CDR2 sequences are MNHNS and SASEGT. The CDR3 runs 13 residues. The CDR3 is CASRNRGIYEQYF. The DNA for the CDR3 is TGTGCCAGCAGGAACAGGGGTATTTACGAGCAGTACTTC.

The chain recombines TRBV18 with TRBJ2-6, with D maybe TRBD1 (5 bases). V gave up 3 bases and J gave up 2 bases, with 17 bases separating them. The CDR3 runs to 18 residues. Germline CDR1 is KGHSH and CDR2 is LQKENI. The CDR3 sequence: CASSPTTVSLPGANVLTF. As DNA, the CDR3 is TGTGCCAGCTCACCTACGACAGTCTCCTTACCTGGGGCCAACGTCCTGACTTTC. The whole variable domain, filled in from reference TRBV18 and TRBJ2-6, reads NAGVMQNPRHLVRRRGQEARLRCSPMKGHSHVYWYRQLPEEGLKFMVYLQKENIIDESGMPKERFSAEFPKEGPSILRIQQVVRGDSAAYFCASSPTTVSLPGANVLTFGAGSRLTVL.

J is TRBJ2-6 and V is TRBV19; no definite D call. Looked up from germline, CDR1 is LNHDA and CDR2 is SQIVND (reference sequence). With 5 bases removed from V and 4 bases from J, the gap between germline ends came to 9 bases. This CDR3 is built from 14 residues. In DNA, the CDR3 is TGTGCCAGTAGTCCCAGTACCGGGGCCAACGTCCTGACTTTC. This translates into CASSPSTGANVLTF.